This entry features one TCR beta chain sequence. As yet, its antigen is unknown. The source of the sample is a study of cytomegalovirus exposure and HLA in healthy donors. The PCR used 60 Vbeta and 13 Jbeta primers. Sequenced by immunoSEQ multiplex PCR; TCRdb stores in-frame clones only, minus some. This table holds approximately 150,000 clones, around 79% found once. Study-level results: Some V segments, TRBV6-2 and TRBV6-3 among them, were indistinguishable and were therefore excluded.

Germline V lookup: CDR1 ENHRY, CDR2 SYGVKD. The CDR3 is 14 amino acids. Trimming removed 6 bases at V and 0 bases at J, with 11 bases between. The donors (healthy individuals) were bone marrow donors. The clonotype originates from a human donor in good health. The genes are TRBV10-3 and TRBJ1-1, with a possible D match to TRBD1 (5 bases). The sample consisted of PBMCs. The CDR3 DNA reads as TGTGCCATCAGATTAGACAGAATGAACACTGAAGCTTTCTTT. Encoded protein: CAIRLDRMNTEAFF.